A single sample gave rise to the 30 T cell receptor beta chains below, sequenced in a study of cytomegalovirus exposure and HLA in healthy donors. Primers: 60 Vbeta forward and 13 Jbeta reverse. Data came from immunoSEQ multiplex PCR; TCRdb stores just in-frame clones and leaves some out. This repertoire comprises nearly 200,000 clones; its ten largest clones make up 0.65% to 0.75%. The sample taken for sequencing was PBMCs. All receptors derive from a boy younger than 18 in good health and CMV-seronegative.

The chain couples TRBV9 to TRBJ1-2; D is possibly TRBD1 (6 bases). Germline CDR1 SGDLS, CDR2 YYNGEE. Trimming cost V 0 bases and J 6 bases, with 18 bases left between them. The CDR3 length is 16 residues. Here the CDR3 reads CASSVATREGGDGYTF. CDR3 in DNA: TGTGCCAGCAGCGTAGCTACGAGGGAGGGGGGCGATGGCTACACCTTC.

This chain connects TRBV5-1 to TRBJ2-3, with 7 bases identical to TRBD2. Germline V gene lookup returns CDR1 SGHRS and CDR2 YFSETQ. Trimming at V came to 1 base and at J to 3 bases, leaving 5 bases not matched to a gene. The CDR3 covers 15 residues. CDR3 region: CASSLPSGETDTQYF. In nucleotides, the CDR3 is TGCGCCAGCAGCTTGCCTAGCGGAGAAACAGATACGCAGTATTTT.

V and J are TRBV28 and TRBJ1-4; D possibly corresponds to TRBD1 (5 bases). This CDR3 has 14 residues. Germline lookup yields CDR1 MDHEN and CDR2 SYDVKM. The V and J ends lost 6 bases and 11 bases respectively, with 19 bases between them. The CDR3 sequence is CASRRQFTRSKLFF. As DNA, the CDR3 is TGTGCCAGCAGGAGACAGTTCACCCGATCGAAACTGTTTTTT.

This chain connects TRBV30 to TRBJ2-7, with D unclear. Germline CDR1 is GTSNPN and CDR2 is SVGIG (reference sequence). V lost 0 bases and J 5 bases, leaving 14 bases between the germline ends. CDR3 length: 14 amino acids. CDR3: CAWSVPPQIHEQYF. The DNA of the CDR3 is TGTGCCTGGAGTGTACCCCCGCAGATCCACGAGCAGTACTTC.

The DNA of the CDR3 is TGTGCCAGCAGTGAGGAGGGTATCAAAGCTTTCTTT. This encodes CASSEEGIKAFF. The chain joins TRBV6-1 to TRBJ1-1; D is unresolved. V was cut by 3 bases and J by 9 bases, with 11 bases left in between. The CDR3 loop spans 12 amino acids. Germline CDR1 MNHNS, CDR2 SASEGT.

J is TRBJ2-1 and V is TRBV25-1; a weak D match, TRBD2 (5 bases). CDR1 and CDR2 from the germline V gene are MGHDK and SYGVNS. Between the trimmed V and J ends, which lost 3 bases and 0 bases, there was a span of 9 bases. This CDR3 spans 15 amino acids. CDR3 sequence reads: CASSDPGSSYNEQFF. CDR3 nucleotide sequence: TGTGCCAGCAGTGACCCGGGAAGCTCCTACAATGAGCAGTTCTTC.

The CDR3 region is CAWSVGGHTEAFF. In DNA form, the CDR3 reads TGTGCCTGGAGTGTAGGCGGGCACACTGAAGCTTTCTTT. The chain carries TRBV30 and TRBJ1-1, with D hard to call. This CDR3 comprises 13 residues. CDR1 is GTSNPN and CDR2 is SVGIG in the germline V gene (reference sequence). V lost 0 bases and J 3 bases, leaving 8 bases between the germline ends.

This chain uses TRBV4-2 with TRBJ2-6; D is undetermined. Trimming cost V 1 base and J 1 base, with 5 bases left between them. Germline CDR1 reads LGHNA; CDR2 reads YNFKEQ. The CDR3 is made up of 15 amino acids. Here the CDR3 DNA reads TGTGCCAGCAGCCAAGCCCCTTCTGGGGCCAACGTCCTGACTTTC. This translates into CASSQAPSGANVLTF.

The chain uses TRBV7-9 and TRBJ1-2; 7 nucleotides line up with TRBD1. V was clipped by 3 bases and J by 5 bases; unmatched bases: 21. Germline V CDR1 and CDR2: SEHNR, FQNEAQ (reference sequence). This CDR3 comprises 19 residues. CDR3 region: CASSFAPGQNLTTRYGYTF. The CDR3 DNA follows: TGTGCCAGCAGCTTCGCTCCGGGACAGAACTTAACTACCCGATATGGCTACACCTTC.

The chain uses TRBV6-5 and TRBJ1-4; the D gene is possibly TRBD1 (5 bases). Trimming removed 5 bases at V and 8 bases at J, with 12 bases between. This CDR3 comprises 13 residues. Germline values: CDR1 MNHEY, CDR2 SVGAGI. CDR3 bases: TGTGCCAGCAGTACTGACAGTGGGGAAAAACTGTTTTTT. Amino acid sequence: CASSTDSGEKLFF.

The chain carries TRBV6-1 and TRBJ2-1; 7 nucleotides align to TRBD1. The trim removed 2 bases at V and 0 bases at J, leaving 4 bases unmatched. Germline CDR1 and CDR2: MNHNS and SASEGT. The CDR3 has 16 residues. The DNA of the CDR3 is TGTGCCAGCAGTGAAAGTGCAGGGGGCTCCTACAATGAGCAGTTCTTC. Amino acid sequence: CASSESAGGSYNEQFF.

The CDR3 DNA sequence: TGTGCCAGCAGTTCCCTTGCGGGGCAAGAGACCCAGTACTTC. As protein: CASSSLAGQETQYF. The chain uses TRBV5-4 and TRBJ2-5; D might be TRBD2 (6 bases). V was cut by 5 bases and J by 2 bases, with 13 bases left in between. Germline V gene sequence: CDR1 SGHNT, CDR2 YYREEE (reference sequence). The CDR3 sequence is 14 residues long. Full variable domain (missing parts from reference TRBV5-4 and TRBJ2-5): ETGVTQSPTHLIKTRGQQVTLRCSSQSGHNTVSWYQQALGQGPQFIFQYYREEENGRGNFPPRFSGLQFPNYSSELNVNALELDDSALYLCASSSLAGQETQYFGPGTRLLVL.

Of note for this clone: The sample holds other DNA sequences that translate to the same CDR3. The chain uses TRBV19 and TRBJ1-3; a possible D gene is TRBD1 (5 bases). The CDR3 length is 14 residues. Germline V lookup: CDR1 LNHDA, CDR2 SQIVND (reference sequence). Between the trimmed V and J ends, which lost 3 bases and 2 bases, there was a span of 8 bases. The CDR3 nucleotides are TGTGCCAGTAGTATCGGCAGGGCTGGAAACACCATATATTTT. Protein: CASSIGRAGNTIYF.

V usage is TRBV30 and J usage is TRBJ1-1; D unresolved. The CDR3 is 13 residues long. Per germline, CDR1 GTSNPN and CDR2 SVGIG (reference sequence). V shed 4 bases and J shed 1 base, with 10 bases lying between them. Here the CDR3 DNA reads TGTGCCTGGAAGAGAGGGAGGAACACTGAAGCTTTCTTT. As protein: CAWKRGRNTEAFF.

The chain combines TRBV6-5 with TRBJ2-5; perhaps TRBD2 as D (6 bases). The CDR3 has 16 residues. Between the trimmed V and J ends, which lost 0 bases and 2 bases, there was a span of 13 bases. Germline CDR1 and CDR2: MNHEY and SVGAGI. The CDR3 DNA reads TGTGCCAGCAGTTACTCACCCCTAGCGCGACAAGAGACCCAGTACTTC. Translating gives CASSYSPLARQETQYF.

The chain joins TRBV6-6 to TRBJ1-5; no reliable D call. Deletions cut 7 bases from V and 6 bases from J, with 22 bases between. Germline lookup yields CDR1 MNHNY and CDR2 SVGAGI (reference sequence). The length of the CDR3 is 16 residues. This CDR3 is CASTRRAPRSGQPQHF. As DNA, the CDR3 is TGTGCCAGCACTCGGAGGGCCCCCAGGTCCGGTCAGCCCCAGCATTTT.

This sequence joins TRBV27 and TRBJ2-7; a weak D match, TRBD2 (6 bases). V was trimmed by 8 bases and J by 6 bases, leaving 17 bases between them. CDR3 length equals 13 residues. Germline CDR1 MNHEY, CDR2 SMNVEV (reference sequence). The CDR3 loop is CASLGTSPGEQYF. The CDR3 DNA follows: TGTGCCAGCCTAGGGACTTCCCCGGGCGAGCAGTACTTC.

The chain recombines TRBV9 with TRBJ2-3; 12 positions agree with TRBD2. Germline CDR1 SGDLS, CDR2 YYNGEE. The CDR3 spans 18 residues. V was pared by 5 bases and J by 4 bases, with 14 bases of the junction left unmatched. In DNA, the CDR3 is TGTGCCAGCAGTTTGACTAGCGGGGGAAGAGACAGCGCAGATACGCAGTATTTT. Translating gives CASSLTSGGRDSADTQYF.

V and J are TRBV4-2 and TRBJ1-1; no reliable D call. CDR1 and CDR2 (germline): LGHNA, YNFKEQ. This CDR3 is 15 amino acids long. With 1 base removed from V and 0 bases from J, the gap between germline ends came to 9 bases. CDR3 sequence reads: CASSQVSGMNTEAFF. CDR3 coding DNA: TGTGCCAGCAGCCAAGTTTCGGGGATGAACACTGAAGCTTTCTTT.

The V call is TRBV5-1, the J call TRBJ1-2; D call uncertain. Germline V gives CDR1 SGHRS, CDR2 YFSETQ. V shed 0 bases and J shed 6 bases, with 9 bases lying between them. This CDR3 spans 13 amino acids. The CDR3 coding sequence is TGCGCCAGCAGCTTGGTGGGGAGCGATGGCTACACCTTC. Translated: CASSLVGSDGYTF.

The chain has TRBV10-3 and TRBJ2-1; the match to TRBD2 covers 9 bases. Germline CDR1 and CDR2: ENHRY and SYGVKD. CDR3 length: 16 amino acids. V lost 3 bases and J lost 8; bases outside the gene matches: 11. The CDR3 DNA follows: TGTGCCATCAGTGATCCCGAGCGGGGGGCCGGCGATGAGCAGTTCTTC. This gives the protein CAISDPERGAGDEQFF.

CDR3 residues: CASSYVGTANSPLHF. The CDR3, as DNA: TGTGCCAGCAGTTACGTAGGGACAGCGAATTCACCCCTCCACTTT. V is TRBV6-5 and J is TRBJ1-6; TRBD1 matches at 7 bases. V lost 2 bases, J lost 7 bases, and 5 bases stayed unmatched. CDR1 is MNHEY and CDR2 is SVGAGI in the germline V gene. The CDR3 loop spans 15 amino acids.

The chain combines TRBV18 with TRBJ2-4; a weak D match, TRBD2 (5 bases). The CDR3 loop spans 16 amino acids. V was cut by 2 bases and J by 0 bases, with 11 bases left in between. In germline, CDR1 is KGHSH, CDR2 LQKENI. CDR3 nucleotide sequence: TGTGCCAGCTCACCAGAGGGCGCCATAGCCAAAAACATTCAGTACTTC. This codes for CASSPEGAIAKNIQYF.

The CDR3: CAWSSGDAYGYTF. The CDR3 nucleotides are TGTGCCTGGAGTTCAGGGGACGCGTATGGCTACACCTTC. The chain links TRBV30 to TRBJ1-2; weak D call: TRBD1 (6 bases). The V end was cut by 2 bases, the J end by 5 bases, with 12 bases between. Germline assignment: CDR1 GTSNPN and CDR2 SVGIG (reference sequence). This CDR3 has 13 amino acids.

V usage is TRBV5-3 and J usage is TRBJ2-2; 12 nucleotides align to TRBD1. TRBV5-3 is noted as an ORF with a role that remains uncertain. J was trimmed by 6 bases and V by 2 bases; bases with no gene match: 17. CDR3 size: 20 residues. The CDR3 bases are TGTGCCAGAAGCTTAGACCGGGACAGGGGGCCGAGGGGTGAAGCCGGGGAGCTGTTTTTT. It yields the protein CARSLDRDRGPRGEAGELFF.

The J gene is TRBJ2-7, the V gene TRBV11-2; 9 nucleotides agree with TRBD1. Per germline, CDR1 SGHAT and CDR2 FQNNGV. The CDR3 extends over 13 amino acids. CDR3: CATGQGSPYEQYF. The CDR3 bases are TGTGCTACGGGACAGGGATCCCCCTACGAGCAGTACTTC.

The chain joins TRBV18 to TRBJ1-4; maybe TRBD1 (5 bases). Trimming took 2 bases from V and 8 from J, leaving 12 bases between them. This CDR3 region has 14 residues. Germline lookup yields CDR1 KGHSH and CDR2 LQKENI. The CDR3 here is CASSPTHKGEKLFF. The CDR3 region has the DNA TGTGCCAGCTCACCAACTCACAAGGGGGAAAAACTGTTTTTT.

In DNA form, the CDR3 reads TGCGCCAGCAGCTTACCCGGGACAGGGTACAATGAGCAGTTCTTC. This gives the protein CASSLPGTGYNEQFF. V gene TRBV5-1 combines with J gene TRBJ2-1; 9 bases are shared with TRBD1. Per germline, CDR1 SGHRS and CDR2 YFSETQ. V was clipped by 2 bases and J by 4 bases; unmatched bases: 4. The CDR3 is made up of 15 amino acids.

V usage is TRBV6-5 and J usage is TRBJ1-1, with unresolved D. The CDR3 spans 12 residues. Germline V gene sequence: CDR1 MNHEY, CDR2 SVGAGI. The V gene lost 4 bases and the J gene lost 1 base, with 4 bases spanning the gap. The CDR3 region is CASSFRNTEAFF. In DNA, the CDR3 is TGTGCCAGCAGTTTTAGGAACACTGAAGCTTTCTTT.

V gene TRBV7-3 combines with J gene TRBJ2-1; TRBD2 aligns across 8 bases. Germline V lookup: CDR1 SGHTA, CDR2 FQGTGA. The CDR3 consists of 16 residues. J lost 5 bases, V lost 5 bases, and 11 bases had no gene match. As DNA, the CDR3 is TGTGCCAGCAGCCGAATCGCGGGGGGAAAAAACAATGAGCAGTTCTTC. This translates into CASSRIAGGKNNEQFF.